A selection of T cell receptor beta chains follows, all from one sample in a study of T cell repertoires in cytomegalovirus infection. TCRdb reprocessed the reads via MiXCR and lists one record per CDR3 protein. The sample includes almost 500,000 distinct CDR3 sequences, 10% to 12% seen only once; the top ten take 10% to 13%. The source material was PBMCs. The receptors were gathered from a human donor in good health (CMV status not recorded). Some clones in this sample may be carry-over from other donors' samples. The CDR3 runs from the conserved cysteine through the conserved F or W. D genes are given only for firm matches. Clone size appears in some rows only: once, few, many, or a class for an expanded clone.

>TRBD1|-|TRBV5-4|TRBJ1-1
TGTGCCAGCAGCGGAGACAGGGGAACTGAAGCTTTCTTT
CASSGDRGTEAFF
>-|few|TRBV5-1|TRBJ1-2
TGCGCCAGCAGCGGGGGCGGCAGGGAAGCCTATGGCTACACCTTC
CASSGGGREAYGYTF
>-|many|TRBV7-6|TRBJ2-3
TGTGCCAGCAGCTTCCGGATGGTGCTATCAGATACGCAGTATTTT
CASSFRMVLSDTQYF
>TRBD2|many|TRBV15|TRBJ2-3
TGTGCCACCAGCAGGCGGACTAGCGGCACAGATACGCAGTATTTT
CATSRRTSGTDTQYF
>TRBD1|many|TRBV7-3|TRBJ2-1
TGTGCCAGCAGCCTGGACAGGGAAAGTATTTATGAGCAGTTCTTC
CASSLDRESIYEQFF
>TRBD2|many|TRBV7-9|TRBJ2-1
TGTGCCAGCAGCTTCGTGCCTGGCGGGGGACCCTACAATGAGCAGTTCTTC
CASSFVPGGGPYNEQFF
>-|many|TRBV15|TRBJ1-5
TGTGCCACCATGGGGGGGTATGGGTCCCAGCATTTT
CATMGGYGSQHF
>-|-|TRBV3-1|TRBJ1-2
TGTGCCAGCAGCCCCGGGGGGCAGGGTGGCTACACCTTC
CASSPGGQGGYTF
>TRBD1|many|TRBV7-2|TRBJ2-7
TGTGCCAGCAGAAGACAGGGGAGCTCCTACGAGCAGTACTTC
CASRRQGSSYEQYF
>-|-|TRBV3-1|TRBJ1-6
TGTGCCAGCAGCCAAGACAGGGACGCTGACTCCTATAATTCACCCCTCCACTTT
CASSQDRDADSYNSPLHF
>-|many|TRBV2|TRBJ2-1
TGTGCCAGCATCGTGAGCCCCGGGGGCAATGAGCAGTTCTTC
CASIVSPGGNEQFF
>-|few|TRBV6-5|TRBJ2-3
TGTGCCAGCATGGAGGGGCCCGGGTCTACGCAGTATTTT
CASMEGPGSTQYF
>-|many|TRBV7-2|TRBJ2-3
TGTGCCAGCAGCTACGGGACAACGAGCACAGATACGCAGTATTTT
CASSYGTTSTDTQYF
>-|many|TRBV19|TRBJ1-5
TGTGCCAGTAGTTTTGGGATGAGAAATCAGCCCCAGCATTTT
CASSFGMRNQPQHF
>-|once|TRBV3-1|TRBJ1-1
TGTGCCAGCAGCCAAGAACCTTACAACACTGAAGCTTTCTTT
CASSQEPYNTEAFF
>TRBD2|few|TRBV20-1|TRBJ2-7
TGCAGTGCTAGAGAGAGTGGCGGGGGTTCCTACGAGCAGTACTTC
CSARESGGGSYEQYF
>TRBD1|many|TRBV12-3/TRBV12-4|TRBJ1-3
TGTGCCAGCAGTTACCGGGACAGGATAGGCGGAAACACCATATATTTT
CASSYRDRIGGNTIYF
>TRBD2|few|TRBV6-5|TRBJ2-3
TGTGCCAGCAGTTACGGACTAGCGGTAAACGAGGATACGCAGTATTTT
CASSYGLAVNEDTQYF
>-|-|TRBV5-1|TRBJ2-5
TGCGCCAGCAGCTTGTTCGGGGAAGAGACCCAGTACTTC
CASSLFGEETQYF
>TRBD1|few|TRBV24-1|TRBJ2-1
TGTGCCACCAGTGATTTCCGGACAGGGTGGAATGAGCAGTTCTTC
CATSDFRTGWNEQFF
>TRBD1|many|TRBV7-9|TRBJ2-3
TGTGCCAGCACCCCCGGACAGGGGGCGCGATCGGATACGCAGTATTTT
CASTPGQGARSDTQYF
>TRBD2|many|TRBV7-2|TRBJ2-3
TGTGCCAGCAGCTTAAGCGGGAGGGAAGATACGCAGTATTTT
CASSLSGREDTQYF
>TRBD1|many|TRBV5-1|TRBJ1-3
TGTGCCAGCAGTCTTGGACAGGCGTCTGGAAACACCATATATTTT
CASSLGQASGNTIYF
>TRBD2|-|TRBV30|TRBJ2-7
TGTGCCTGGAGTAGCGGGAGTGGCTCCTACGAGCAGTACTTC
CAWSSGSGSYEQYF
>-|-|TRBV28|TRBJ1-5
TGTGCCAGCGAGTGGGGGGATGCGGGTAATCAGCCCCAGCATTTT
CASEWGDAGNQPQHF
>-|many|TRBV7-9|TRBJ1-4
TGTGCCAGCGTTAGAGGGGAGTTACTTGAAAAACTGTTTTTT
CASVRGELLEKLFF
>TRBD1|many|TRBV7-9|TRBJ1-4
TGTGCCAGCAGCCGAGAGACAGGGCTTAATGAAAAACTGTTTTTT
CASSRETGLNEKLFF